Listed below are T cell receptor beta chains from one sample, sequenced in a study of CD4 T cells in relation to SARS-CoV-2 and coronaviruses. Using immunoSEQ multiplex PCR, the repertoire was profiled, and TCRdb retains in-frame clones only, with some absent. This sample has approximately 18,000 clones; 77% occur once, and the top ten carry under 35%. Their antigens remain unidentified. The specimen sequenced was CD4+ T cells from PBMCs, cultured in vitro. All receptors derive from a human donor in good health. Each CDR3 is given with its conserved first and last residue. Clone size appears in some rows only: once, few, many, or a class for an expanded clone.

size | length | V | CDR3
- | 14 | TRBV28 | CASSLGLSTGELFF
- | 14 | TRBV9 | CASAPQRAYNEQFF
- | 16 | TRBV15 | CATSRVGQGADTEAFF
- | 16 | TRBV19 | CASSRPPGQGAYEQYF
- | 16 | TRBV3-1/TRBV3-2 | CASRRTSGSRAGELFF
- | 11 | TRBV11-1 | CASSFNTEAFF
- | 14 | TRBV19 | CASSMTGVSYEQYF
- | 16 | TRBV21-1 | CASSTRLGGSGDTQYF
few | 18 | TRBV14 | CASSPRTGLLSSGNTIYF
few | 15 | TRBV2 | CASTEGLKSYNEQFF
once | 16 | TRBV5-1 | CASSLAASGNADTQYF
- | 13 | TRBV4-1 | CASSQGLPDTQYF
once | 17 | TRBV27 | CASSLIPPAAGRTEAFF
- | 14 | TRBV29-1 | CSVEDYGVSETQYF
- | 13 | TRBV6-2/TRBV6-3 | CASSYRSNEKLFF
once | 15 | TRBV9 | CASSVGGQLGYGYTF
- | 13 | TRBV9 | CASSVNFWETQYF
- | 13 | TRBV14 | CASSIPSGNEQYF
- | 18 | TRBV5-6 | CASSPARTAHSGANVLTF
- | 14 | TRBV27 | CASSNLDRAGEQYF
- | 15 | TRBV2 | CASYRDRGNTGELFF
- | 16 | TRBV14 | CASSPRTGALPEKLFF
- | 11 | TRBV5-1 | CASSSSYEQYF
- | 12 | TRBV28 | CASSLGNTEAFF
- | 12 | TRBV12-3/TRBV12-4 | CASSSGLGTQYF
- | 13 | TRBV5-5 | CASSLGNNYGYTF
- | 14 | TRBV29-1 | CSVVKGGNNYGYTF
- | 13 | TRBV5-1 | CASGTSGEETQYF
- | 15 | TRBV21-1 | CASSKRGQSNQPQHF
once | 14 | TRBV30 | CASIAGGGSYEQYF
- | 14 | TRBV6-5 | CASSRRGGGTEAFF
- | 16 | TRBV7-9 | CASNRLAGVSYNEQFF
- | 15 | TRBV28 | CASSYQTGSIEKLFF
- | 11 | TRBV28 | CASLQGDEQYF
- | 11 | TRBV29-1 | CSAEDGAEQFF
- | 14 | TRBV7-8 | CASSYDLRDYEQYF
- | 14 | TRBV10-3 | CATLQGASGNTIYF
- | 16 | TRBV4-2 | CASSQEGRTVDYGYTF
- | 14 | TRBV25-1 | CASSEPSGGNIQYF
- | 15 | TRBV6-1 | CASSDGTGSGNTIYF